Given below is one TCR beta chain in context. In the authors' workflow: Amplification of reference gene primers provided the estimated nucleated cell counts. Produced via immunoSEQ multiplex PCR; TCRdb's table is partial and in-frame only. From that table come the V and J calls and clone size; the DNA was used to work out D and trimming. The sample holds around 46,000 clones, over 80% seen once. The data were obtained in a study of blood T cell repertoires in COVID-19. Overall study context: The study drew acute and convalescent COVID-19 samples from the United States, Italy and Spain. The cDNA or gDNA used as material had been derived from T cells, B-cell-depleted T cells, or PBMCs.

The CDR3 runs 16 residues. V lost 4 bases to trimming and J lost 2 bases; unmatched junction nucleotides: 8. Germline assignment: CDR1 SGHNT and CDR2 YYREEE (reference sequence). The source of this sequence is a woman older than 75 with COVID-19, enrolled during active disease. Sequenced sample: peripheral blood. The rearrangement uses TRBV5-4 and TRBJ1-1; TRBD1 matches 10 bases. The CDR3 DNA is TGTGCCAGCAGCCCACCCCCGACAGGGGGCAACACTGAAGCTTTCTTT. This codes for CASSPPPTGGNTEAFF.